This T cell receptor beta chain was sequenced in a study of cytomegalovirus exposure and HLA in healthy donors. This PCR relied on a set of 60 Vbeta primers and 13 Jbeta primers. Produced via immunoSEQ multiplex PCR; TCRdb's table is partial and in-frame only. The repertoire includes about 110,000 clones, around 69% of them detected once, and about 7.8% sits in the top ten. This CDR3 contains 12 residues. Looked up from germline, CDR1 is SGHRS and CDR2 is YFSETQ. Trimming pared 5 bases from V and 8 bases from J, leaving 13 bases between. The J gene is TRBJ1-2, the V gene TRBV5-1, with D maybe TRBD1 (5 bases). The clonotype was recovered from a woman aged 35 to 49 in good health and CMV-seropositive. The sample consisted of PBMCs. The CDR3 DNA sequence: TGCGCCAGCAGGGTTGGGGGGAGCGGCTACACCTTC. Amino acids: CASRVGGSGYTF.